These 28 T cell receptor beta chains were sequenced from one sample in a study of neurological immune-mediated disorders. Indicated time point: longitudinal time-point 2. TCRdb reprocessed the 5' RACE reads with MiXCR, giving one entry per CDR3 protein. Of some 80,000 distinct CDR3 sequences in the sample, 5.5% to 6.5% were seen once. The sequencing input was PBMCs. The source of these receptors is a woman aged 55-70 years with multiple sclerosis.

This clonotype was seen repeatedly, ten times or more. This chain joins TRBV5-1 and TRBJ1-2; 10 nucleotides agree with TRBD1. Germline V gives CDR1 SGHRS, CDR2 YFSETQ. The length of the CDR3 is 15 residues. With 4 bases clipped from V and 2 bases from J, the junction kept 5 bases outside the gene matches. CDR3 sequence: CASSPGTGVNYGYTF. CDR3 coding DNA: TGCGCCAGCAGCCCGGGGACAGGGGTCAACTATGGCTACACCTTC.

This clonotype occurred many times. The chain recombines TRBV3-1 with TRBJ1-1; 7 bases match TRBD1. Germline loops: CDR1 LGHDT, CDR2 YNNKEL (reference sequence). Trimming cost V 4 bases and J 3 bases; bases outside gene matches: 2. The CDR3 runs 13 residues. The CDR3 DNA sequence: TGTGCCAGCAGCCGGACAGGTGACACTGAAGCTTTCTTT. Translation gives CASSRTGDTEAFF.

This clonotype was observed at least ten times. The CDR3 reads CASSPGETSLGYTF. The CDR3 region has the DNA TGTGCCAGCAGCCCTGGGGAGACAAGTTTGGGCTACACCTTC. This sequence joins TRBV11-2 and TRBJ1-2; no reliable D call. Trimming stripped 5 bases from V and 8 bases from J, with 18 bases between. Germline assignment: CDR1 SGHAT and CDR2 FQNNGV. This CDR3 spans 14 amino acids.

This clonotype was recorded at least ten times. CDR3 bases: TGTGCCAGCAGCTTTGTTAATGAGCAGTTCTTC. Its protein product is CASSFVNEQFF. The genes are TRBV7-8 and TRBJ2-1; no clear D. V shed 3 bases and J shed 7 bases, with 4 bases lying between them. CDR1 SGHVS and CDR2 FQNEAQ come from the germline V gene. The CDR3 sequence is 11 residues long.

This clonotype has a count of ten or more. The CDR3 DNA is TGCGCCAGCAGCTTGGCTGGCCAAACTTACAATGAGCAGTTCTTC. This sequence encodes CASSLAGQTYNEQFF. The rearrangement uses TRBV5-1 and TRBJ2-1; D is uncertain. Germline V gene sequence: CDR1 SGHRS, CDR2 YFSETQ. This CDR3 region has 15 residues. Trimming removed 0 bases from V and 4 bases from J, with 11 bases in between. The entire variable domain, with the rest obtained from reference TRBV5-1 and TRBJ2-1, is as follows: KAGVTQTPRYLIKTRGQQVTLSCSPISGHRSVSWYQQTPGQGLQFLFEYFSETQRNKGNFPGRFSGRQFSNSRSEMNVSTLELGDSALYLCASSLAGQTYNEQFFGPGTRLTVL.

This clonotype was recorded at least ten times. This sequence joins TRBV5-1 and TRBJ2-2; no firm D call. Germline V gene lookup returns CDR1 SGHRS and CDR2 YFSETQ. Trimming took off 2 bases at V and 0 bases at J, with 11 bases between the two ends. This CDR3 is built from 16 residues. CDR3: CASSFIPSSNTGELFF. Here the CDR3 DNA reads TGCGCCAGCAGCTTTATCCCATCCTCGAACACCGGGGAGCTGTTTTTT. Variable domain in full (rest from reference TRBV5-1 and TRBJ2-2): KAGVTQTPRYLIKTRGQQVTLSCSPISGHRSVSWYQQTPGQGLQFLFEYFSETQRNKGNFPGRFSGRQFSNSRSEMNVSTLELGDSALYLCASSFIPSSNTGELFFGEGSRLTVL.

Ten or more counts support this clonotype. J is TRBJ2-1 and V is TRBV3-1; D is unresolved. V was pared by 6 bases and J by 5 bases, with 17 bases between. The CDR3 loop spans 15 amino acids. Germline V gene data show CDR1 as LGHDT and CDR2 as YNNKEL (reference sequence). CDR3 sequence: CASSPSGPAHNEQFF. For the CDR3, the DNA is TGTGCCAGCAGTCCCTCCGGACCCGCCCACAATGAGCAGTTCTTC.

This clonotype was seen at least ten times. The J gene is TRBJ1-6, the V gene TRBV20-1; 10 bases are a match to TRBD1. Germline trimming cut 0 bases from V and 4 bases from J; bases unmatched to any gene: 3. Germline assignment: CDR1 DFQATT and CDR2 SNEGSKA (reference sequence). This CDR3 comprises 16 residues. The CDR3 spells CSARDRDRGYNSPLHF. The CDR3 bases are TGCAGTGCTAGAGATAGGGACAGGGGTTATAATTCACCCCTCCACTTT.

This clonotype was picked up many times. The V gene is TRBV5-1, the J gene TRBJ1-2; D is uncertain. Germline V CDR1 and CDR2: SGHRS, YFSETQ. The CDR3 length is 13 residues. Trimming took off 4 bases at V and 6 bases at J, with 13 bases between the two ends. The CDR3 spells CASSATGPDGYTF. The CDR3 DNA sequence: TGCGCCAGCAGCGCGACCGGGCCCGATGGCTACACCTTC.

The DNA for the CDR3 is TGCGCCAGCAGTGGATCGACAGGGAAAAGAGAAAAACTGTTTTTT. Amino acid sequence: CASSGSTGKREKLFF. V gene TRBV10-1 combines with J gene TRBJ1-4; 7 bases are a match to TRBD1. Trimming cost V 4 bases and J 8 bases; bases outside gene matches: 10. The CDR3 length is 15 residues. CDR1 is WNHNN, CDR2 SYGVQD, per germline (reference sequence).

In this sample, this clonotype turned up a few times. The J gene is TRBJ1-3, the V gene TRBV20-1; D may be TRBD1 (5 bases). This CDR3 is 14 amino acids long. V lost 2 bases and J lost 0, with 8 bases in between. The germline CDR1 and CDR2 sequences are DFQATT and SNEGSKA (reference sequence). The DNA for the CDR3 is TGCAGTGCTAGATGGGGCCCCTCTGGAAACACCATATATTTT. The encoded protein is CSARWGPSGNTIYF.

V usage is TRBV12-3 or TRBV12-4 and J usage is TRBJ1-2; D is ambiguous. The CDR3 contains 12 residues. V was trimmed by 2 bases and J by 5 bases, leaving 6 bases between them. The CDR3, as DNA: TGTGCCAGCAGTTTATGGGGATATGGCTACACCTTC. Encoded protein: CASSLWGYGYTF.

This clonotype was recorded many times. This sequence joins TRBV20-1 and TRBJ1-2, with 12 nucleotides matching TRBD1. The CDR3 sequence is 17 residues long. V shed 5 bases, J shed 8 bases, and the junction held 18 bases outside the gene matches. The V gene's germline CDR1 is DFQATT and CDR2 SNEGSKA (reference sequence). CDR3 DNA sequence: TGCAGTGCTCCCGTTAGGGGACAGGGGGCCCGATCCGGGGGCTACACCTTC. Its translation: CSAPVRGQGARSGGYTF.

At least ten counts were recorded for this clonotype. The gene calls are TRBV5-1 and TRBJ2-7, with D possibly TRBD1 on 5 matching bases. Trimming took off 2 bases at V and 3 bases at J, with 9 bases between the two ends. The CDR3 spans 13 residues. Germline CDR1 SGHRS, CDR2 YFSETQ. CDR3 in DNA: TGCGCCAGCAGCTTCACTGACAGCTACGAGCAGTACTTC. It codes for CASSFTDSYEQYF.

There are many counts of this clonotype. This sequence joins TRBV20-1 and TRBJ1-2; TRBD1 agrees at 9 bases. The length of the CDR3 is 13 residues. CDR1 is DFQATT, CDR2 SNEGSKA, per germline (reference sequence). V was clipped by 5 bases and J by 6 bases; unmatched bases: 7. The CDR3, as DNA: TGCAGTGCTCCGAAGGGACAGGGTGATGGCTACACCTTC. This codes for CSAPKGQGDGYTF.

This clonotype showed up many times. The CDR3 loop reads CASSDPDRYQETQYF. In DNA, the CDR3 is TGTGCCAGCAGTGACCCGGACAGGTACCAAGAGACCCAGTACTTC. The gene calls are TRBV25-1 and TRBJ2-5; TRBD1 aligns across 7 bases. The V gene end was trimmed by 3 bases and the J gene end by 0 bases; junction bases not matched to a gene: 4. The CDR3 spans 15 residues. From germline, CDR1 is MGHDK and CDR2 SYGVNS.

This clonotype was seen at least ten times. This sequence joins TRBV5-1 and TRBJ2-5, with 10 bases matching TRBD1. V lost 4 bases to trimming and J lost 5 bases; unmatched junction nucleotides: 8. There are 15 residues in the CDR3. Germline loops: CDR1 SGHRS, CDR2 YFSETQ. This chain's CDR3 is CASSRTGGLLETQYF. DNA of the CDR3: TGCGCCAGCAGCCGGACAGGGGGACTATTGGAGACCCAGTACTTC.

The sample holds a few counts of this clonotype. This chain links TRBV7-9 with TRBJ1-2; TRBD1 might be the D (5 bases). The CDR3 consists of 15 residues. The V gene's germline CDR1 is SEHNR and CDR2 FQNEAQ (reference sequence). V lost 0 bases and J 4 bases, leaving 12 bases between the germline ends. CDR3 in DNA: TGTGCCAGCAGCTTAGCTGCCAGGGCCTTCTATGGCTACACCTTC. This codes for CASSLAARAFYGYTF. Variable domain in full (rest from reference TRBV7-9 and TRBJ1-2): DTGVSQNPRHKITKRGQNVTFRCDPISEHNRLYWYRQTLGQGPEFLTYFQNEAQLEKSRLLSDRFSAERPKGSFSTLEIQRTEQGDSAMYLCASSLAARAFYGYTFGSGTRLTVV.

This clonotype was observed many times. In DNA form, the CDR3 reads TGCGCCAGCAGTCGGGAGAACACCGGGGAGCTGTTTTTT. Its protein product is CASSRENTGELFF. This chain joins TRBV10-1 and TRBJ2-2; D possibly corresponds to TRBD2 (5 bases). CDR1 and CDR2 from the germline V gene are WNHNN and SYGVQD (reference sequence). This CDR3 spans 13 amino acids. V was pared by 5 bases and J by 1 base, with 5 bases between.

This clonotype was seen a handful of times. The chain couples TRBV6-1 to TRBJ2-3, with 7 bases aligning to TRBD2. The CDR3 totals 14 residues. Germline V gene sequence: CDR1 MNHNS, CDR2 SASEGT. Trimming removed 6 bases from V and 0 bases from J; junction bases left unmatched: 3. CDR3 residues: CASSAGESTDTQYF. In nucleotides, the CDR3 is TGTGCCAGCAGCGCGGGGGAGAGCACAGATACGCAGTATTTT.

This clonotype was seen a few times. V and J are TRBV20-1 and TRBJ1-1, with no clear D. The CDR3 has 14 residues. V lost 0 bases to trimming and J lost 3 bases, with 11 bases between them. From germline, CDR1 is DFQATT and CDR2 SNEGSKA (reference sequence). In DNA, the CDR3 is TGCAGTGCTAGAGAGGGCAGGCGAGACACTGAAGCTTTCTTT. Protein product: CSAREGRRDTEAFF.

This clonotype appeared many times. V gene TRBV7-9 combines with J gene TRBJ1-1, with 7 bases lining up with TRBD1. CDR1 is SEHNR and CDR2 is FQNEAQ in the germline V gene (reference sequence). CDR3 length: 14 amino acids. Germline trimming cut 3 bases from V and 3 bases from J; bases unmatched to any gene: 4. The CDR3 DNA is TGTGCCAGCAGCTTTGAAGGACAGGACACTGAAGCTTTCTTT. Amino acid sequence: CASSFEGQDTEAFF.

In its sample, this clonotype was seen many times. This chain uses TRBV7-9 with TRBJ2-5, with TRBD1 matching over 9 bases. V was clipped by 5 bases and J by 5 bases; unmatched bases: 9. The CDR3 totals 15 residues. Germline V gene lookup returns CDR1 SEHNR and CDR2 FQNEAQ (reference sequence). CDR3 amino acids: CASSRGTGNAETQYF. CDR3 nucleotide sequence: TGTGCCAGCAGCAGAGGGACAGGGAATGCGGAGACCCAGTACTTC.

Worth noting for this clonotype: A clone one base away is much larger, so this may be a read error. The J gene is TRBJ1-5, the V gene TRBV19; D gene unclear. Germline V gene sequence: CDR1 LNHDA, CDR2 SQIVND (reference sequence). This CDR3 is 13 amino acids long. For the CDR3, the DNA is TGTGCCAGTAGTATTGCCAGCAAACAGCCCCAGCATTTT. Translating it yields CASSIASKQPQHF.

This clonotype has at least ten counts. The chain has TRBV18 and TRBJ1-1; D remains ambiguous. Trimming took 3 bases from V and 1 from J, leaving 9 bases between them. CDR1 and CDR2 (germline): KGHSH, LQKENI. The CDR3 runs 14 residues. The CDR3 loop is CASSPSMGNTEAFF. In nucleotides, the CDR3 is TGTGCCAGCTCACCCTCAATGGGGAACACTGAAGCTTTCTTT.

This clonotype has at least ten counts. The rearrangement uses TRBV9 and TRBJ1-1; 9 bases map to TRBD1. Germline CDR1 reads SGDLS; CDR2 reads YYNGEE. The CDR3 extends over 14 amino acids. V lost 4 bases, J lost 4 bases, and 5 bases stayed unmatched. For the CDR3, the DNA is TGTGCCAGCAGCCCAACAGGGGGCGCCACTGAAGCTTTCTTT. Its translation: CASSPTGGATEAFF.

This clonotype was picked up many times. Here the CDR3 DNA reads TGTGCCAGCAGCACCTTTGGACGGAGCTCCTACGAGCAGTACTTC. Translated, it gives CASSTFGRSSYEQYF. This rearrangement joins TRBV28 to TRBJ2-7; no definite D call. The V gene lost 6 bases and the J gene lost 0 bases, with 15 bases spanning the gap. This CDR3 is built from 15 residues. Germline CDR1 and CDR2: MDHEN and SYDVKM.

The table lists this clonotype with many counts. The chain joins TRBV20-1 to TRBJ1-3; TRBD1 aligns across 10 bases. Looked up from germline, CDR1 is DFQATT and CDR2 is SNEGSKA (reference sequence). Germline trimming cut 4 bases from V and 2 bases from J; bases unmatched to any gene: 2. The CDR3 spans 14 residues. Here the CDR3 DNA reads TGCAGTGCTACGGGGACAGGGGCTGGAAACACCATATATTTT. Translating gives CSATGTGAGNTIYF.